This record looks at one TCR beta chain sequence and its context. The antigen this receptor binds is unknown. There are no base qualities to consult, and no much larger clone falls within one base. This entry comes from a study of shared clonotypes between healthy human individuals (dated by TCRdb to 2020 to 2021). About the study as a whole: The cohort comprised a couple of women and a few men aged 18 to 49 years. Libraries were prepared and TCR repertoires were sequenced by different laboratories using diverse techniques, in order to increase sequencing depth and limit assay-specific biases. Blood TCR repertoires of five healthy adults were deeply sequenced to estimate repertoire size and the extent of clonotype sharing between individuals. Each donor's leukapheresis produced roughly between roughly 0.9 and 9 billion PBMCs. Points the paper makes about the study in general: Pairwise subsampling led to the expectation that sequencing depth would affect the degree of clonotype sharing among donors. Sampling was restricted to blood, and TCR repertoires in tissue are likely to differ from TCR repertoires in blood. The small number of donors limited the genetic and exposure-history diversity represented.

TCR CDR3 regions were amplified from genomic DNA by multiplex PCR using the deep immunoSEQ assay. For each cell subset, the extracted genomic DNA was distributed evenly across all wells of several immunoSEQ 96-well plates, and each plate served as one replicate. Each replicate PCR for unsorted PBMC received roughly 0.3 ug genomic DNA, equal to tens of thousands of T cell genomes. Ten immunoSEQ deep assay plates were used to sequence unsorted PBMC genomic DNA. Purified libraries were quantified with a Qubit 3.0 fluorometer, sized on a Bioanalyzer 2100, and re-quantified with the KAPA Library Quantification kit. A separate single-read 150-cycle Illumina NextSeq 550 flow cell was used to sequence each immunoSEQ 96-well plate. The source study handled its data this way. The immunoSEQ output contained only junctional sequences without quality scores, so filtering could not match that applied to full-length reads. To assign V/J genes and CDR3, sequences were annotated against IMGT germline references using PyIR, a Python wrapper for IgBLAST v1.9. Any read was removed if the V/J assignment was weak (E-value above 1e-6), the CDR3 was missing, or the read contained stop codons, out-of-frame junctions, or ambiguous translated residues. V3J clonotypes were defined as sequences sharing an identical inferred V gene, J gene, and CDR3 amino acid sequence. Percentage overlap between repertoires was calculated by dividing the number of shared unique clonotypes by the size of the smaller repertoire. Richness of each repertoire was evaluated using RTK rarefaction, the Chao1 estimator, and Recon v2.1 estimates of unobserved clonotypes. The source is immuneACCESS, and TCRdb retained only in-frame sequences with V and J called. Part of the clones is not carried over; for the studies checked, unresolved V genes explain less than half of this, and the remainder is unexplained. V and J calls and clone size are as listed in that table; D and trimming were resolved from the DNA. Across this sample there are some 490,000 clones, with 81% seen only once. The ten largest account for roughly 13% of the sample.

The germline V and J ends show losses of 6 bases and 2 bases respectively, and no gene match explains 7 bases of the junction. The CDR3 starts with the cysteine, ends with the phenylalanine, and has 15 residues. Only the CDR3 part of the read is kept: 45 bases, read in frame from the first base. For CDR1 and CDR2, the germline V gene lists MNHEY and SVGAGI. Donors were healthy HIV-negative adults with no recently reported acute infections or vaccinations. Every donor was a Caucasian adult residing in Nashville, Tennessee, USA. In the unsorted samples, 85 million to 100 million PBMCs were counted, and genomic DNA was extracted using the QIAamp DNA Blood Mini kit. After blood collection by leukapheresis, PBMCs were isolated using Ficoll-Histopaque density gradient centrifugation and then cryopreserved in the vapor phase of liquid nitrogen.

This TCR was sampled from a woman aged 40 to 50 in good health. Some clones in this sample may be carry-over from other donors' samples. This sequence uses TRBV6-5 and TRBJ2-1, and TRBD1 aligns with 7 junction nucleotides. Sequencing was performed on PBMCs. This receptor carries the CDR3 CASSPQGGPYNEQFF. At the DNA level, the sequence is TGTGCCAGCAGCCCTCAAGGGGGCCCCTACAATGAGCAGTTCTTC.